This T cell receptor beta chain was sequenced for a study of CD4+ T cells in melanoma. This clone was seen once. Measured with immunoSEQ multiplex PCR; TCRdb has only the in-frame clones, and not every one. Of about 20,000 clones detected, roughly 78% appear once; the ten largest clones hold roughly a tenth. In germline, CDR1 is MNHNS, CDR2 SASEGT. Trimming removed 3 bases from V and 9 bases from J, with 15 bases in between. The length of the CDR3 is 14 residues. The chain joins TRBV6-1 to TRBJ1-5; D gene uncertain. The source is a human donor with melanoma. The CDR3 spells CASSDGRMRRPQHF. The DNA for the CDR3 is TGTGCCAGCAGTGATGGTCGCATGAGGCGGCCCCAGCATTTT.